The T cell receptor (beta chain) described here comes from a study of T cells in Graves' hyperthyroidism and ophthalmopathy. About the research overall: Peripheral blood was drawn at first diagnosis, prior to all treatment. Notes on the study in general: Researchers found most expanded thyroid clonotypes above 0.001 in blood as well.

This CDR3 is built from 13 residues. Germline V gene sequence: CDR1 SGHTA, CDR2 FQGNSA. Trimming at V came to 7 bases and at J to 4 bases, leaving 2 bases not matched to a gene. This clonotype was seen a handful of times. Its antigen is still unknown. Diagnosis rested on symptoms, serum thyroxine and TRAb, thyroid ultrasound, and orbital computed tomography. The PBMCs studied were ones that came from 10 ml fresh peripheral blood. TCR beta CDR3 sequences were amplified from RNA transcripts. RT-PCR in the first round (using the HTBI primer set) targeted the TCR CDR3. Each CDR3 protein is one row after TCRdb ran MiXCR on the multiplex PCR reads. This sample has 750,000 to 950,000 distinct CDR3 sequences, with more than 30% found just once.

This sequence was found in a man in his late teens or twenties with Graves' hyperthyroidism. The sample was blood. V gene TRBV7-2 combines with J gene TRBJ2-2, with TRBD2 matching 8 bases. The CDR3 loop is CASTGRGTGELFF. The CDR3 DNA reads TGTGCCAGCACCGGGAGGGGCACCGGGGAGCTGTTTTTT.